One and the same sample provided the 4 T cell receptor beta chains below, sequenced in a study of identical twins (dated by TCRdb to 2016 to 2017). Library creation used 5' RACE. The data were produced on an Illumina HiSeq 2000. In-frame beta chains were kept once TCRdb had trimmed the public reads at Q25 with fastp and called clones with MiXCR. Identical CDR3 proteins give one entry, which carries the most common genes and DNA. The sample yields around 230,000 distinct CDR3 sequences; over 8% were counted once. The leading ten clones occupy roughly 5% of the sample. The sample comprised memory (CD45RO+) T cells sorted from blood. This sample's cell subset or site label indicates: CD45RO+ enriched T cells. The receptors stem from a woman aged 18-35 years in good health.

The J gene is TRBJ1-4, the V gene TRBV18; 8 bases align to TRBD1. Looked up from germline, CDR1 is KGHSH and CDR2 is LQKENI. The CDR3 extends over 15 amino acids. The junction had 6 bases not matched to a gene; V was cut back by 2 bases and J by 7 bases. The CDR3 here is CASSPERTGTEKLFF. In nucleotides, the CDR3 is TGTGCCAGCTCACCAGAGCGGACAGGGACTGAAAAACTGTTTTTT.

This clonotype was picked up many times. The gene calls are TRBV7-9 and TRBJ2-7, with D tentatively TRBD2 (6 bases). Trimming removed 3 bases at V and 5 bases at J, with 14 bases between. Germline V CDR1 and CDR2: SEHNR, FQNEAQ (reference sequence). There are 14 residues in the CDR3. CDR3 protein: CASSLGTVQHEQYF. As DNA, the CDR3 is TGTGCCAGCAGCTTGGGGACTGTCCAACACGAGCAGTACTTC.

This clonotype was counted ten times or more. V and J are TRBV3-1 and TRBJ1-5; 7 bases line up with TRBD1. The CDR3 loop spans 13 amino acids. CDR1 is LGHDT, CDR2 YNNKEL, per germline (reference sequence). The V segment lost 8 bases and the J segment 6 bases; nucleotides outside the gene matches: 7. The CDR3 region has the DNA TGTGCCAGCGCACAGGGGAAGGGTCAGCCCCAGCATTTT. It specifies CASAQGKGQPQHF.

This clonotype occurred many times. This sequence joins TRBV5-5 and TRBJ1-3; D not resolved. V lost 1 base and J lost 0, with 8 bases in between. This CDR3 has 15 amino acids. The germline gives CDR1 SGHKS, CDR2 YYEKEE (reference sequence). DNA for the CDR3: TGTGCCAGCAGCTTGCTTCCTAGCTCTGGAAACACCATATATTTT. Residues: CASSLLPSSGNTIYF. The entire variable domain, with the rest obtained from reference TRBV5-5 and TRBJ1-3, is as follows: DAGVTQSPTHLIKTRGQQVTLRCSPISGHKSVSWYQQVLGQGPQFIFQYYEKEERGRGNFPDRFSARQFPNYSSELNVNALLLGDSALYLCASSLLPSSGNTIYFGEGSWLTVV.